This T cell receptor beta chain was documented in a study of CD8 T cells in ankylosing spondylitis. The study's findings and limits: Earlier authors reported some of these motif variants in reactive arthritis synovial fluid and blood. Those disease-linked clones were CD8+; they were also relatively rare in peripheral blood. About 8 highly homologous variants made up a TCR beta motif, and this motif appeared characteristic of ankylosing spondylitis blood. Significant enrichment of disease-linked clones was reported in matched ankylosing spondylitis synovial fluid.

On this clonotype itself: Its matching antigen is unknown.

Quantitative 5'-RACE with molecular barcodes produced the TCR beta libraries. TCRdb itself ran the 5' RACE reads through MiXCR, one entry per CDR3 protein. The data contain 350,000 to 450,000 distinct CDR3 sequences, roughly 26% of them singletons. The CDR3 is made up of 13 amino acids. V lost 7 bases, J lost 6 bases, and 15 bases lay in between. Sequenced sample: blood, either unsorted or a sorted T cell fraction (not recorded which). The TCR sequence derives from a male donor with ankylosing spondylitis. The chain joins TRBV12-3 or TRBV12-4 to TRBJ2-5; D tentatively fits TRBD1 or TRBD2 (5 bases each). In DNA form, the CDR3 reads TGTGCCAGCACCCGGGACCGGGACCAGACCCAGTACTTC. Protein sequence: CASTRDRDQTQYF.